Below, 4 T cell receptor beta chains from the same sample are listed, as sequenced in a study of T cells in Graves' hyperthyroidism and ophthalmopathy. Regions amplified from RNA transcripts were the TCR beta CDR3 regions. A first-round RT-PCR of the TCR CDR3 used the HTBI primer set. TCRdb re-analysed the multiplex PCR reads in MiXCR, keeping a single row per CDR3 protein. The sample has approximately 740,000 distinct CDR3 sequences, around 15% seen once. Material: blood. The receptors here all came from a woman aged 18-30 years with Graves' hyperthyroidism.

This chain uses TRBV6-1 with TRBJ2-5; D is perhaps TRBD1 (5 bases). The CDR3 covers 15 residues. The V end was cut by 6 bases, the J end by 0 bases, with 14 bases between. Germline V lookup: CDR1 MNHNS, CDR2 SASEGT. As DNA, the CDR3 is TGTGCCAGCAGCCCGACAGAGCCGTACCAAGAGACCCAGTACTTC. Translated, it gives CASSPTEPYQETQYF.

This clonotype came up many times. The chain uses TRBV18 and TRBJ1-5; D uncertain. V was trimmed by 4 bases and J by 6 bases, leaving 7 bases between them. Germline loops: CDR1 KGHSH, CDR2 LQKENI. CDR3 length: 12 residues. The CDR3 bases are TGTGCCAGCTCACGATCGAGTCAGCCCCAGCATTTT. Amino acid sequence: CASSRSSQPQHF.

This clonotype was observed many times. The rearrangement joins TRBV12-3 or TRBV12-4 to TRBJ2-1, with 8 bases matching TRBD2. This CDR3 comprises 16 residues. Unmatched junction bases numbered 8, after V lost 2 bases and J lost 5 bases. CDR3 residues: CASSLQSGTRDNEQFF. The DNA for the CDR3 is TGTGCCAGCAGTTTACAATCCGGGACTAGAGACAATGAGCAGTTCTTC.

This clonotype was seen ten or more times. This sequence joins TRBV12-3 or TRBV12-4 and TRBJ2-1; D is ambiguous. V was shortened by 6 bases and J by 6 bases, with 15 bases between the two germline ends. CDR3 length equals 14 residues. This CDR3 is CASRPQLGFNEQFF. The CDR3 DNA reads TGTGCCAGCAGACCTCAGCTTGGCTTCAATGAGCAGTTCTTC.